The following is a T cell receptor beta chain sequence with its context. Methods used by the authors: Estimation of nucleated cell counts relied on the amplification of reference gene primers. Produced via immunoSEQ multiplex PCR; TCRdb's table is partial and in-frame only. The D gene and trimming were derived from the DNA, and the V and J assignments and clone size from that table. The sample contains 350,000 to 400,000 clones, roughly 90% of which appear only once. Germline V gene data show CDR1 as DFQATT and CDR2 as SNEGSKA (reference sequence). V lost 3 bases and J 5 bases, leaving 7 bases between the germline ends. The CDR3 is 11 amino acids. The sample belongs to a study of blood T cell repertoires in COVID-19. About the study: PBMCs, B-cell-depleted T cells, or T cells provided the cDNA or gDNA that made up the material.

The TCR sequence derives from an older woman with COVID-19, enrolled during active disease. The chain couples TRBV20-1 to TRBJ2-5; tentative D call: TRBD2 (5 bases). The sequencing sample was made of peripheral blood. Here the CDR3 reads CSARRAETQYF. The CDR3 region has the DNA TGCAGTGCTAGGAGGGCGGAGACCCAGTACTTC.